The 21 T cell receptor beta chains below all came from one sample that was sequenced in a study of OX40 agonist ivuxolimab in advanced cancers. Assay: immunoSEQ multiplex PCR; the TCRdb copy retains only in-frame clones and omits some. The data contain around 70,000 clones, around 90% of them seen just once; the ten biggest clones take up 2.5% to 3%. The sequencing used CD4+ or CD8+ T cells sorted from blood, collected in a trial of the OX40 agonist ivuxolimab. These TCRs come from an adult with an advanced solid tumor such as melanoma, head and neck, liver or kidney cancer.

The gene calls are TRBV9 and TRBJ2-1; no firm D call. The CDR3 has 14 residues. Germline values: CDR1 SGDLS, CDR2 YYNGEE. V lost 0 bases to trimming and J lost 3 bases, with 7 bases between them. This CDR3 reads CASSVDGNYNEQFF. The DNA for the CDR3 is TGTGCCAGCAGCGTAGATGGTAACTACAATGAGCAGTTCTTC.

The V and J genes are TRBV6-1 and TRBJ2-7, with 10 bases that match TRBD2. This CDR3 is built from 16 residues. The trim removed 4 bases at V and 1 base at J, leaving 7 bases unmatched. CDR1 is MNHNS, CDR2 SASEGT, per germline. In nucleotides, the CDR3 is TGTGCCAGCAGTGCGCCGGGACTAGCGAAATCCTACGAGCAGTACTTC. Encoded protein: CASSAPGLAKSYEQYF.

The chain employs TRBV28 and TRBJ1-1; D gene ambiguous. Germline lookup yields CDR1 MDHEN and CDR2 SYDVKM. This CDR3 has 14 amino acids. The V end was cut by 7 bases, the J end by 2 bases, with 14 bases between. Here the CDR3 DNA reads TGTGCCAGCACCCTTACCCGCCCTAACACTGAAGCTTTCTTT. Its translation: CASTLTRPNTEAFF. Variable domain in full (rest from reference TRBV28 and TRBJ1-1): DVKVTQSSRYLVKRTGEKVFLECVQDMDHENMFWYRQDPGLGLRLIYFSYDVKMKEKGDIPEGYSVSREKKERFSLILESASTNQTSMYLCASTLTRPNTEAFFGQGTRLTVV.

The CDR3 is CATRGPGSSYEQYF. In DNA, the CDR3 is TGTGCCACCCGCGGCCCCGGAAGCTCCTACGAGCAGTACTTC. The chain combines TRBV10-3 with TRBJ2-7; D is unresolved. Trimming cost V 10 bases and J 0 bases, with 16 bases left between them. This CDR3 is built from 14 residues. The germline gives CDR1 ENHRY, CDR2 SYGVKD.

This chain links TRBV11-3 with TRBJ2-2; TRBD1 aligns across 8 bases. The germline V gene encodes CDR1 SGHNT and CDR2 YENEEA. Trimming took 2 bases from V and 0 from J; bases not matched to a gene: 8. The CDR3 is made up of 18 amino acids. Here the CDR3 reads CASSLPWTGRANTGELFF. DNA for the CDR3: TGTGCCAGCAGCTTACCTTGGACAGGGCGGGCGAACACCGGGGAGCTGTTTTTT.

The V call is TRBV30, the J call TRBJ1-1; possible D gene TRBD1, 5 bases. The CDR3 loop spans 14 amino acids. Trimming took 4 bases from V and 8 from J, leaving 20 bases between them. Looked up from germline, CDR1 is GTSNPN and CDR2 is SVGIG (reference sequence). CDR3 DNA: TGTGCCTGGACCAACAAACCCCGGGACCCAGAAGCTTTCTTT. Its protein is CAWTNKPRDPEAFF.

This chain joins TRBV5-1 and TRBJ1-2; D may be TRBD1 (6 bases). Germline CDR1 reads SGHRS; CDR2 reads YFSETQ. The ends were cut back, 3 bases at V and 5 bases at J, with 17 bases in the middle. The CDR3 length is 15 residues. The CDR3 loop is CASSYDSQGSYGYTF. For the CDR3, the DNA is TGCGCCAGCAGCTATGATTCACAGGGATCTTATGGCTACACCTTC. The entire variable domain, with the rest obtained from reference TRBV5-1 and TRBJ1-2, is as follows: KAGVTQTPRYLIKTRGQQVTLSCSPISGHRSVSWYQQTPGQGLQFLFEYFSETQRNKGNFPGRFSGRQFSNSRSEMNVSTLELGDSALYLCASSYDSQGSYGYTFGSGTRLTVV.

This chain joins TRBV11-3 and TRBJ2-5; 9 bases align to TRBD2. From germline, CDR1 is SGHNT and CDR2 YENEEA. The CDR3 is 17 residues long. V shed 5 bases and J 1 base; nucleotides not matched to a gene: 11. CDR3 region: CASSRLRASGIQETQYF. In DNA, the CDR3 is TGTGCCAGCAGCCGTCTCCGGGCTAGCGGGATCCAAGAGACCCAGTACTTC.

The rearrangement links TRBV13 to TRBJ1-1; D may be TRBD1 (6 bases). CDR3 length: 13 amino acids. V dropped 3 bases and J dropped 7 bases, with 12 bases sitting between them. The germline CDR1 and CDR2 sequences are PRHDT and FYEKMQ (reference sequence). CDR3 DNA: TGTGCCAGCAGCTTGAGGTCGGACAGTGAAGCTTTCTTT. This codes for CASSLRSDSEAFF.

The V call is TRBV11-3, the J call TRBJ2-7, with D perhaps given as TRBD1 or TRBD2 (6 bases each). The CDR3 spans 14 residues. Between the trimmed V and J ends, which lost 5 bases and 3 bases, there was a span of 14 bases. Germline V gene sequence: CDR1 SGHNT, CDR2 YENEEA. Here the CDR3 DNA reads TGTGCCAGCAGCCCGAAGGGGGAGGACTACGAGCAGTACTTC. Amino acid sequence: CASSPKGEDYEQYF.

This rearrangement joins TRBV6-5 to TRBJ2-5; tentative D call: TRBD2 (6 bases). The end of the DNA is better explained by TRBJ2-7, so the J call may be wrong. The CDR3 has 11 amino acids. Per germline, CDR1 MNHEY and CDR2 SVGAGI. The CDR3 region has the DNA TGTGCCAGCAGTCGGGGGTACGAGCAGTACTTC. It specifies CASSRGYEQYF.

The chain couples TRBV2 to TRBJ2-5; D is possibly TRBD1 (6 bases). From germline, CDR1 is SNHLY and CDR2 FYNNEI. This CDR3 comprises 13 residues. Trimming took off 5 bases at V and 4 bases at J, with 11 bases between the two ends. CDR3 nucleotide sequence: TGTGCCAGCAGTATAGGGGGTGTAGAGACCCAGTACTTC. Its protein is CASSIGGVETQYF.

V is TRBV11-2 and J is TRBJ1-1, with a weak D call TRBD1 (5 bases). This CDR3 spans 15 amino acids. The germline gives CDR1 SGHAT, CDR2 FQNNGV. V lost 5 bases and J lost 6, with 19 bases in between. The CDR3 region has the DNA TGTGCCAGCAGCGCGGCGGGTAGGGGAGACCCTGAAGCTTTCTTT. Residues: CASSAAGRGDPEAFF. Combining the CDR3 with reference TRBV11-2 and TRBJ1-1 gives the whole variable domain EAGVAQSPRYKIIEKRQSVAFWCNPISGHATLYWYQQILGQGPKLLIQFQNNGVVDDSQLPKDRFSAERLKGVDSTLKIQPAKLEDSAVYLCASSAAGRGDPEAFFGQGTRLTVV.

This chain joins TRBV5-4 and TRBJ1-2; no clear D. This CDR3 is built from 14 residues. Per the germline V gene, CDR1 is SGHNT and CDR2 is YYREEE (reference sequence). Trimming removed 0 bases from V and 8 bases from J, with 14 bases in between. CDR3 nucleotides: TGTGCCAGCAGCTTGGTAGGGCACTTGGAGGGCTACACCTTC. Translation: CASSLVGHLEGYTF.

This chain joins TRBV6-5 and TRBJ1-2; no clear D. V lost 6 bases to trimming and J lost 4 bases, with 12 bases between them. CDR3 size: 13 residues. Germline values: CDR1 MNHEY, CDR2 SVGAGI. In DNA, the CDR3 is TGTGCCAGCAGCTCCCTTGGCTCCTATGGCTACACCTTC. Protein product: CASSSLGSYGYTF.

The CDR3 DNA reads as TGTGCCAGCAGCTCCACAGCGGGAGCCAGGGAGACCCAGTACTTC. This translates into CASSSTAGARETQYF. This chain connects TRBV5-6 to TRBJ2-5; 8 bases fit TRBD2. With 3 bases clipped from V and 5 bases from J, the junction kept 9 bases outside the gene matches. CDR1 is SGHDT, CDR2 YYEEEE, per germline. The CDR3 length is 15 residues.

V is TRBV5-6 and J is TRBJ2-2, with unresolved D. Germline V lookup: CDR1 SGHDT, CDR2 YYEEEE. V shed 5 bases and J shed 3 bases, with 8 bases lying between them. CDR3 length equals 13 residues. As DNA, the CDR3 is TGTGCCAGCAGGGGTCGGGACACCGGGGAGCTGTTTTTT. This sequence encodes CASRGRDTGELFF.

This sequence joins TRBV5-5 and TRBJ2-5, with a tentative D call TRBD1 (5 bases). The CDR3 has 14 residues. Trimming took off 0 bases at V and 1 base at J, with 7 bases between the two ends. From germline, CDR1 is SGHKS and CDR2 YYEKEE (reference sequence). The CDR3 nucleotides read TGTGCCAGCAGCTTGGCCGACAGCCAAGAGACCCAGTACTTC. Residues: CASSLADSQETQYF.

V gene TRBV10-3 combines with J gene TRBJ1-4; TRBD1 matches 9 bases. CDR1 ENHRY and CDR2 SYGVKD come from the germline V gene. V lost 4 bases, J lost 4 bases, and 4 bases stayed unmatched. The CDR3 totals 15 residues. The CDR3 region is CAISVSGQGNEKLFF. DNA for the CDR3: TGTGCCATCAGTGTCTCGGGACAGGGTAATGAAAAACTGTTTTTT.

This chain joins TRBV7-8 and TRBJ1-2; 11 bases agree with TRBD1. The trim removed 1 base at V and 7 bases at J, leaving 8 bases unmatched. The V gene's germline CDR1 is SGHVS and CDR2 FQNEAQ. The CDR3 has 16 amino acids. Here the CDR3 reads CASSLGGQGVTGGYTF. In DNA, the CDR3 is TGTGCCAGCAGCTTAGGGGGACAGGGGGTTACAGGTGGCTACACCTTC.

In regard to this clone: This CDR3 is also generated by other DNA sequences in the sample. The chain employs TRBV27 and TRBJ1-1; D gene uncertain. The V end was cut by 2 bases, the J end by 6 bases, with 13 bases between. This CDR3 comprises 14 residues. CDR1 MNHEY and CDR2 SMNVEV come from the germline V gene (reference sequence). This CDR3 is CASSLDPGGAEAFF. In nucleotides, the CDR3 is TGTGCCAGCAGTTTAGACCCCGGTGGCGCTGAAGCTTTCTTT.